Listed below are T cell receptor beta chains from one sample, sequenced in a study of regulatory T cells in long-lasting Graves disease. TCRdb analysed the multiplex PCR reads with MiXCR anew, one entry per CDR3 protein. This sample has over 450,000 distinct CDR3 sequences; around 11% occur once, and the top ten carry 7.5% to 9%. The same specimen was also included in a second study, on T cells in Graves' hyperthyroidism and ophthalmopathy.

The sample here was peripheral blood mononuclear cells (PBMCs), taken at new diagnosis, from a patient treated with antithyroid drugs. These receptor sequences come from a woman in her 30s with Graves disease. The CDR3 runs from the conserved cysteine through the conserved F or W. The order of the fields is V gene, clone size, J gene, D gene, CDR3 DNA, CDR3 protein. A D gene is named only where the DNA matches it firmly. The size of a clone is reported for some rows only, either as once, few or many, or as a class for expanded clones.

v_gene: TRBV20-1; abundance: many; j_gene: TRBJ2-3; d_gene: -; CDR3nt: TGCAGTGCTAGGGCGGTGGGATTTTTTCCAGATACGCAGTATTTT; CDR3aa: CSARAVGFFPDTQYF
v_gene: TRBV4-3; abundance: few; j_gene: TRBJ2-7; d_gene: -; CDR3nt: TGCGCCAGCAGTCAGATTTCGAGAGGGACCTACGAGCAGTACTTC; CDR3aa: CASSQISRGTYEQYF
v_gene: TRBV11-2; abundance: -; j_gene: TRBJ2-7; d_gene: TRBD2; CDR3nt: TGTGCCAGCAGCCCCATTAGGGCGCATCTAGCGGGCGCGTCCTACGAGCAGTACTTC; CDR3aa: CASSPIRAHLAGASYEQYF
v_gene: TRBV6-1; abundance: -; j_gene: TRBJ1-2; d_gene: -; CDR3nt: TGTGCCAGCAGCCCGACCATGGGACCTGGCTACACCTTC; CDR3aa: CASSPTMGPGYTF
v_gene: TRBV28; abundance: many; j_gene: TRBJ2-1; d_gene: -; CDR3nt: TGTGCCAGCAAATCACCCCAACTGAGGGAGCAGTTCTTC; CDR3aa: CASKSPQLREQFF
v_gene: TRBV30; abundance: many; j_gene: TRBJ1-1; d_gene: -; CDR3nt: TGTGCCTGGAGTCCCACAGAAGGGTGGGGGAACACTGAAGCTTTCTTT; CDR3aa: CAWSPTEGWGNTEAFF
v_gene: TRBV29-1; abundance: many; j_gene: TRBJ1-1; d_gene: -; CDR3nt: TGCAGCGTCCTTACGACGAAAATGCCTCAAGAAGGAGCTTTCTTT; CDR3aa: CSVLTTKMPQEGAFF
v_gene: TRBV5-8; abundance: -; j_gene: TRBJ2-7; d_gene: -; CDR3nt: TGTGCCAGCAGCTTCGAACAAGGGGGATTCGGGTACGGGCAGTACTTC; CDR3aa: CASSFEQGGFGYGQYF
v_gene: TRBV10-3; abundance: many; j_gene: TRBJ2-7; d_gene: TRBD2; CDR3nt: TGTGCCATCAGTGATGGCGGGAGCGTGTACGAGCAGTACTTC; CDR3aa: CAISDGGSVYEQYF
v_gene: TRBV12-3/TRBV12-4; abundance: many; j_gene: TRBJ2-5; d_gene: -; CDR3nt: TGTGCCAGCAGTGGGGGGGCAATTGTAAAGACCCAGTACTTC; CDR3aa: CASSGGAIVKTQYF
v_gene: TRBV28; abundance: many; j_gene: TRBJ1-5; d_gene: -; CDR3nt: TGTGCCAGCAGTTTAAATCCGGGGCGGGGACCGGGGAATCAGCCCCAGCATTTT; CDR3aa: CASSLNPGRGPGNQPQHF
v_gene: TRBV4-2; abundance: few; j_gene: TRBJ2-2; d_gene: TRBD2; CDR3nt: TGTGCCAGCACCCCTAGGCAAGCGGGAGGAGACACCGGGGAGCTGTTTTTT; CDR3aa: CASTPRQAGGDTGELFF
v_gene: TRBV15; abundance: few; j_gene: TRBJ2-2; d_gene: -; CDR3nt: TGTGCCACCAGCAGACAAAGCGGGTTGGGCGGGGAGCTGTTTTTT; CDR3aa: CATSRQSGLGGELFF
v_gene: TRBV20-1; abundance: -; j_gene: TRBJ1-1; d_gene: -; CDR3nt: TGCAGTGCTAAGGGTAACTTGAACACTGAAGCTTTCTTT; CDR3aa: CSAKGNLNTEAFF
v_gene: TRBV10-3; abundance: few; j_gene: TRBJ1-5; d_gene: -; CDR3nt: TGTGCCATCAGCGGGCGAGGGAATCAGCCCCAGCATTTT; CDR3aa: CAISGRGNQPQHF
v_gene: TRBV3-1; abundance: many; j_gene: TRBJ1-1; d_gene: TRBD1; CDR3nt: TGTGCCAGCAGCTTCTGGACAGGGGCCTATTCGAACACTGAAGCTTTCTTT; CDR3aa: CASSFWTGAYSNTEAFF
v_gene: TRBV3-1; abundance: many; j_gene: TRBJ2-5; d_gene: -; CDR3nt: TGTGCCAGCAGCCAAGATCTGGTAGCCGGTAAGGAGACCCAGTACTTC; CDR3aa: CASSQDLVAGKETQYF
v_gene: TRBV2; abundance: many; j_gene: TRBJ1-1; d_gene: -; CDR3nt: TGTGCCAGCAGTGAAAGTCTGCCCGAAGCTTTCTTT; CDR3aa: CASSESLPEAFF
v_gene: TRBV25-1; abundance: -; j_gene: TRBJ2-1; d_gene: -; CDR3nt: TGTGCCAGCAGCGAGCTCGGAAATGAGCAGTTCTTC; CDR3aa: CASSELGNEQFF
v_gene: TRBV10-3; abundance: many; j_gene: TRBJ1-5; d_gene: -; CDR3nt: TGTGCCATCAGTGAGGCAGATAGCAATCAGCCCCAGCATTTT; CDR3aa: CAISEADSNQPQHF
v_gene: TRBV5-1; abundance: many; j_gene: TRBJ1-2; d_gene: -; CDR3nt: TGCGCCAGCAGCTTGTCAGGAAATCTCTATGGCTACACCTTC; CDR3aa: CASSLSGNLYGYTF
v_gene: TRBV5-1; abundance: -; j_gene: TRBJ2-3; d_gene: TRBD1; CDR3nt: TGCGCCAGCAGCTTGGAGCAGGGGGCTCGGGCAGATACGCAGTATTTT; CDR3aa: CASSLEQGARADTQYF
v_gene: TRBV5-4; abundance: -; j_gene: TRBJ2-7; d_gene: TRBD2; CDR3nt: TGTGCCAGCAGCTTTGGCGCGGTAGCGGGAGGGCCCCCCTACGAGCAGTACTTC; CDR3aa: CASSFGAVAGGPPYEQYF
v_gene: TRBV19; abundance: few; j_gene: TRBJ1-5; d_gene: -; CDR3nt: TGTGCCAGTCGACCTAAGCCAGGATCAGATCAGCCCCAGCATTTT; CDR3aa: CASRPKPGSDQPQHF
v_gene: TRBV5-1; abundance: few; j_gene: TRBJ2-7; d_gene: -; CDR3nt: TGCGCCAGCAGCTTGGTTGGACAGCTGAGCTCCTACGAGCAGTACTTC; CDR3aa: CASSLVGQLSSYEQYF
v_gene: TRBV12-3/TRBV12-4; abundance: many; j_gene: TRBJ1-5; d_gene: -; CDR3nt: TGTGCCAGCAGCTTACAGGGTGGTAGTGGGCAGCCCCAGCATTTT; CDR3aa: CASSLQGGSGQPQHF
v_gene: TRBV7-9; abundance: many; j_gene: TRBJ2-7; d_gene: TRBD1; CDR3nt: TGTGCCAGCAGCCGGGGACAGGGTGGGTCCTACGAGCAGTACTTC; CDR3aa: CASSRGQGGSYEQYF
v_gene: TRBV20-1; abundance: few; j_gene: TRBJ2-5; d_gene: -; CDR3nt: TGCAGTGCCAGCTTAGCGGAGACCCAGTACTTC; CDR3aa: CSASLAETQYF
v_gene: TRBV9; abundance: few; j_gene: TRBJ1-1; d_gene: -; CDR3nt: TGTGCCAGCAGCGTAGGGGTCGTAAGGGGAACTGAAGCTTTCTTT; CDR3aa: CASSVGVVRGTEAFF
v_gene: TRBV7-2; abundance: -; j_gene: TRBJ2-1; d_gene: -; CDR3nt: TGTGCCAGCAGCCCGCGGTCTAACAATGAGCAGTTCTTC; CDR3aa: CASSPRSNNEQFF
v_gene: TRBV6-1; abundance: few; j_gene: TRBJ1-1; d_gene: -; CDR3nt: TGTGCCAGCTCTATAACGACGAACACTGAAGCTTTCTTT; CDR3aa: CASSITTNTEAFF
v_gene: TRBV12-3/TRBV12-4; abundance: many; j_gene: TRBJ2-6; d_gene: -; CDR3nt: TGTGCCAGCACCAACAGGGCTGGGGCCAACGTCCTGACTTTC; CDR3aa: CASTNRAGANVLTF
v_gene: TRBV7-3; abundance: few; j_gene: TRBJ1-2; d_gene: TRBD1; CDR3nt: TGTGCCAGCAGCTTATCCACCGGACAGGGGGCACTCCGCTTC; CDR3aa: CASSLSTGQGALRF
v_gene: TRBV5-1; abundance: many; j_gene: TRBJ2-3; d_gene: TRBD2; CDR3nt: TGCGCCAGCAGCTTTGGAGCGGGAGAATCCTATAGCACAGATACGCAGTATTTT; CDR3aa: CASSFGAGESYSTDTQYF
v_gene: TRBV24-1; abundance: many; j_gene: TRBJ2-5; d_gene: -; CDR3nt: TGTGCCCCTCAGGGCGGTCTTCTAGAGACCCAGTACTTC; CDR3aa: CAPQGGLLETQYF
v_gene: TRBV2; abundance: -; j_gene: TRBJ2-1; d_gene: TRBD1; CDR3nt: TGTGCCAGCAGTGAGCGACAGGGGGCCTACAATGAGCAGTTCTTC; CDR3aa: CASSERQGAYNEQFF
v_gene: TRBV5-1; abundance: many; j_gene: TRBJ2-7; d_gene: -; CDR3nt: TGCGCCAGCAGCTTGGATCTGGGAACCTTCTACGAGCAGTACTTC; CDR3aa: CASSLDLGTFYEQYF
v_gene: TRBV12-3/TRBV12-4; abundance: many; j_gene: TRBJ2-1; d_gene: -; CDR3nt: TGTGCCAGCAGTTTTCGGGGGTACAATGAGCAGTTCTTC; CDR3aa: CASSFRGYNEQFF
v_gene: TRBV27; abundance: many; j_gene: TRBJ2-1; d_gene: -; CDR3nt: TGTGCCAGCAGTTTAAAGGACTTCGACAATGAGCAGTTCTTC; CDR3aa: CASSLKDFDNEQFF
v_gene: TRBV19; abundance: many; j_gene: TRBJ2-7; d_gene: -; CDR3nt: TGTGCCAGTAGTTATAGGGGACTCCCCTACGAGCAGTACTTC; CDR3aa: CASSYRGLPYEQYF
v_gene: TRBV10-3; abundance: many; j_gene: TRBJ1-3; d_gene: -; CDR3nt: TGTGCCATCAGTGAGGACGGCCCCAGCTCTGGAAACACCATATATTTT; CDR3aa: CAISEDGPSSGNTIYF
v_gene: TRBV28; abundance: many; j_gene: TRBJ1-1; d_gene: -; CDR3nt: TGTGCCAGCAGTTTGGACGTGGTAGGAACACAGAACACTGAAGCTTTCTTT; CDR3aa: CASSLDVVGTQNTEAFF
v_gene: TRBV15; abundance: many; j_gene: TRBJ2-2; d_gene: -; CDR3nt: TGTGCCACTGGGACTGGTAACACCGGGGAGCTGTTTTTT; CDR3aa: CATGTGNTGELFF
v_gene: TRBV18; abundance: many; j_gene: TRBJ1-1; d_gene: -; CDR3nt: TGTGCCAGCTCACAAGACAATGTTGAAGCTTTCTTT; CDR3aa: CASSQDNVEAFF
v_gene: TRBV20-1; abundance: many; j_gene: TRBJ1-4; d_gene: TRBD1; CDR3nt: TGCAGTGCTAGCTTGGACAGGGGTAATGAAAAACTGTTTTTT; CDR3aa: CSASLDRGNEKLFF
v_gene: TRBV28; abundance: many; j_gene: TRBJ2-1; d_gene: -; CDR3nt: TGTGCCAGCAGCCCTGGGACGCAGGGTCGGGATGAGCAGTTCTTC; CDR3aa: CASSPGTQGRDEQFF
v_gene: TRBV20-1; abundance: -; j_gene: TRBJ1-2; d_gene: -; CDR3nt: TGCAGTGCCCTCAGCCGGGACGGAAATACATATGGCTACACCTTC; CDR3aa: CSALSRDGNTYGYTF
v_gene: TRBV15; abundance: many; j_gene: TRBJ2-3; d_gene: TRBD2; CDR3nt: TGTGCCACCAGCCCGGGACTAGCGGGGGATACGCAGTATTTT; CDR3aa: CATSPGLAGDTQYF
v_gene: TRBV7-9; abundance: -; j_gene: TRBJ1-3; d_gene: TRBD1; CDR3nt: TGTGCCAGCAGCTACACAACACCGAAGGCAGGGGGGCCTGGAAACACCATATATTTT; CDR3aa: CASSYTTPKAGGPGNTIYF
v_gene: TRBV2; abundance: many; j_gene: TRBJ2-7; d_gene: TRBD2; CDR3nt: TGTGCCAGCATCGGGACTAGCGGGAGTTACGAGCAGTACTTC; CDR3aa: CASIGTSGSYEQYF
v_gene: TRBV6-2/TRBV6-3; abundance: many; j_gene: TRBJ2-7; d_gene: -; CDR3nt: TGTGCCAGCAGTTACGGGGGAACCTACGAGCAGTACTTC; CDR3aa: CASSYGGTYEQYF
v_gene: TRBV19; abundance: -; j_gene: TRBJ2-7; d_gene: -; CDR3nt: TGTGCCAGTAGTAAGTCTGTTGATTCCTACGAGCAGTACTTC; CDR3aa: CASSKSVDSYEQYF
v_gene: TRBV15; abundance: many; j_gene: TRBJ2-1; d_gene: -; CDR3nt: TGTGCCACCAGCAGAGGGGGGGCGGCCGTCCCCTACAATGAGCAGTTCTTC; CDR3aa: CATSRGGAAVPYNEQFF
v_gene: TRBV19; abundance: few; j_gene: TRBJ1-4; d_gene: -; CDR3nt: TGTGCCAGTAGACCGGGACCTTTTAATGAAAAACTGTTTTTT; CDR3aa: CASRPGPFNEKLFF
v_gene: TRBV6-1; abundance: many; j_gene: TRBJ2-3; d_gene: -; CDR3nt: TGTGCCAGCAGGGACAGAAAAAGCACAGATACGCAGTATTTT; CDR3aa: CASRDRKSTDTQYF
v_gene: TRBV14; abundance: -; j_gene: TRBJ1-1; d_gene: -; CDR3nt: TGTGCCAGCAGCCAAAGCGGCCTTAGGGGCATGAACACTGAAGCTTTCTTT; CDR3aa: CASSQSGLRGMNTEAFF
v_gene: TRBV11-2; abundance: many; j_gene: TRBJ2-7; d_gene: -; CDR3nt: TGTGCCAGCAGCTTACTCGGCTACCACGAGCAGTACTTC; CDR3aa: CASSLLGYHEQYF
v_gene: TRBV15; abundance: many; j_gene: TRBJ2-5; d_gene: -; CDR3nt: TGTGCCACCAGCAGGGGGGACTTCGAAGAGACCCAGTACTTC; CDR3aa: CATSRGDFEETQYF
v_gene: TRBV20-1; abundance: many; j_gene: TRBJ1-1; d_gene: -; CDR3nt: TGCAGTGCTAGTCGGGGGGCATACACTGAAGCTTTCTTT; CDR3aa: CSASRGAYTEAFF
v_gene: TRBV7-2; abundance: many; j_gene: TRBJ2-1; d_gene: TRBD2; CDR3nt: TGTGCCAGCAGTAGACGGGAGGGGGTAACTTCCAATGAGCAGTTCTTC; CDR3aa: CASSRREGVTSNEQFF